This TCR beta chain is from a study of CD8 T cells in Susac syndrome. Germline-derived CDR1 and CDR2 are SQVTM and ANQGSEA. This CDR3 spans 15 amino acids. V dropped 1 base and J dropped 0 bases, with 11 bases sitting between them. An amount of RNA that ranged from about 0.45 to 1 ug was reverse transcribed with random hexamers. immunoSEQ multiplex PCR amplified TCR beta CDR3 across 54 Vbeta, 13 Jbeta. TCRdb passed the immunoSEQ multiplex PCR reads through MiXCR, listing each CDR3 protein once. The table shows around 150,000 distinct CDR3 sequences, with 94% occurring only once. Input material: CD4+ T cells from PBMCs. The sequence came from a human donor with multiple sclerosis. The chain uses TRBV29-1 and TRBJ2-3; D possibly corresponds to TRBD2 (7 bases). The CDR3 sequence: CSVEGGGRSTDTQYF. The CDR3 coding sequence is TGCAGCGTTGAAGGGGGGGGGCGTAGCACAGATACGCAGTATTTT.